The 19 T cell receptor beta chains below come from one sample, sequenced in a study of shared clonotypes between healthy human individuals. TCRdb keeps only in-frame clones here, not all; method: immunoSEQ multiplex PCR. The sample records around 650,000 clones, roughly 96% being singletons. Naive CD8 cells lacked CD45RO and underwent positive selection for CCR7, leaving out terminally differentiated effector memory CD45RA+ cells. The material sequenced was naive CD8+ T cells sorted from blood. The receptors here all came from a woman in her twenties or thirties in good health.

This chain joins TRBV7-9 and TRBJ2-5; 7 bases match TRBD1. V gave up 4 bases and J gave up 11 bases; unmatched junction bases: 7. Germline V gene sequence: CDR1 SEHNR, CDR2 FQNEAQ (reference sequence). The length of the CDR3 is 12 residues. The DNA of the CDR3 is TGTGCCAGCAGCTCCGACAGGGTTGAGCAGTACTTC. As protein: CASSSDRVEQYF. Variable domain in full (rest from reference TRBV7-9 and TRBJ2-5): DTGVSQNPRHKITKRGQNVTFRCDPISEHNRLYWYRQTLGQGPEFLTYFQNEAQLEKSRLLSDRFSAERPKGSFSTLEIQRTEQGDSAMYLCASSSDRVEQYFGPGTRLLVL.

The V and J genes are TRBV7-8 and TRBJ1-1; no firm D call. CDR1 and CDR2 from the germline V gene are SGHVS and FQNEAQ. V shed 5 bases and J shed 1 base, with 8 bases lying between them. CDR3 length: 13 residues. The CDR3 sequence: CASSTTTNTEAFF. CDR3 in DNA: TGTGCCAGCAGCACTACAACGAACACTGAAGCTTTCTTT.

V usage is TRBV28 and J usage is TRBJ2-7, with D possibly matching TRBD2 (6 bases). The CDR3 is 13 amino acids. Between the trimmed V and J ends, which lost 8 bases and 5 bases, there was a span of 16 bases. Germline V gene sequence: CDR1 MDHEN, CDR2 SYDVKM. The CDR3 region has the DNA TGTGCCAGCTCCGTGGCGGGGTCGGACGAGCAGTACTTC. It is translated as CASSVAGSDEQYF.

The genes are TRBV19 and TRBJ1-5; no definite D call. The CDR3 has 13 amino acids. V was shortened by 7 bases and J by 4 bases, with 11 bases between the two germline ends. Germline CDR1 reads LNHDA; CDR2 reads SQIVND (reference sequence). The CDR3 loop reads CASTPDSNQPQHF. CDR3 nucleotides: TGTGCCAGTACCCCGGACTCGAATCAGCCCCAGCATTTT.

This chain uses TRBV9 with TRBJ2-1; D gene unclear. This CDR3 region has 16 residues. The V end lost 4 bases, the J end lost 0 bases, and 14 bases lay between the germline ends. The V gene's germline CDR1 is SGDLS and CDR2 YYNGEE. CDR3 in DNA: TGTGCCAGCAGCTCTCCTATTTCGAGCTCCTACAATGAGCAGTTCTTC. As protein: CASSSPISSSYNEQFF.

CDR3 in DNA: TGCGCCAGCAGTGAGTCGGGACTAGCCTACGAGCAGTACTTC. Protein: CASSESGLAYEQYF. The V gene is TRBV10-1, the J gene TRBJ2-7, with 8 bases matching TRBD2. The CDR3 runs to 14 residues. The germline V gene encodes CDR1 WNHNN and CDR2 SYGVQD (reference sequence). The V and J ends lost 0 bases and 2 bases, in that order; junction bases with no gene match: 0.

The chain carries TRBV27 and TRBJ1-1, with TRBD1 identical over 11 bases. Germline V gene sequence: CDR1 MNHEY, CDR2 SMNVEV (reference sequence). After removal of 5 bases from V and 5 bases from J, the junction contained 7 bases not matched to a gene. This CDR3 comprises 15 residues. This chain's CDR3 is CASSLRTGGRTEAFF. The CDR3 nucleotides read TGTGCCAGCAGTCTCCGGACAGGGGGCAGGACTGAAGCTTTCTTT.

V and J are TRBV11-2 and TRBJ1-1; 8 nucleotides agree with TRBD1. V shed 4 bases and J 0 bases; nucleotides not matched to a gene: 10. CDR3 size: 17 residues. Germline CDR1 is SGHAT and CDR2 is FQNNGV. The CDR3 DNA is TGTGCCAGCAGCTCATCAACAGGGGGTTTTTTGAACACTGAAGCTTTCTTT. Protein: CASSSSTGGFLNTEAFF.

As to this clone: In the same sample, other DNA sequences code for this CDR3. The gene calls are TRBV4-1 and TRBJ2-1, with D unresolved. The CDR3 sequence is 12 residues long. Germline CDR1 reads MGHRA; CDR2 reads YSYEKL. The ends were cut back, 1 base at V and 8 bases at J, with 6 bases in the middle. The CDR3 nucleotides read TGCGCCAGCAGCCAAGTACGGGATGAGCAGTTCTTC. Amino acids: CASSQVRDEQFF.

The chain has TRBV27 and TRBJ2-3; D unresolved. With 8 bases removed from V and 4 bases from J, the gap between germline ends came to 7 bases. The CDR3 extends over 11 amino acids. Per germline, CDR1 MNHEY and CDR2 SMNVEV (reference sequence). The CDR3 DNA follows: TGTGCCAGCCTCGGATCAGATACGCAGTATTTT. It encodes CASLGSDTQYF.

The rearrangement links TRBV6-5 to TRBJ1-2; D is ambiguous. The CDR3 contains 14 residues. Germline lookup yields CDR1 MNHEY and CDR2 SVGAGI. V was clipped by 2 bases and J by 3 bases, with 10 bases between them. CDR3 sequence: CASSYADTHYGYTF. CDR3 DNA: TGTGCCAGCAGTTACGCAGACACTCACTATGGCTACACCTTC.

The chain uses TRBV10-1 and TRBJ2-7, with D tentatively TRBD1 or TRBD2 (5 bases each). The V end lost 2 bases, the J end lost 5 bases, and 16 bases lay between the germline ends. This CDR3 region has 15 residues. The germline CDR1 and CDR2 sequences are WNHNN and SYGVQD (reference sequence). CDR3 bases: TGCGCCAGCAGTGAGCTGGCAGGGAGTGAGGACGAGCAGTACTTC. The encoded protein is CASSELAGSEDEQYF.

This chain's CDR3 is CAWSVGFQRQETQYF. CDR3 in DNA: TGTGCCTGGAGTGTTGGGTTCCAGCGGCAAGAGACCCAGTACTTC. This chain links TRBV30 with TRBJ2-5, with D maybe TRBD2 (5 bases). Germline V gene lookup returns CDR1 GTSNPN and CDR2 SVGIG (reference sequence). Deletions cut 0 bases from V and 2 bases from J, with 13 bases between. The CDR3 covers 15 residues.

The chain recombines TRBV6-5 with TRBJ1-1; D remains ambiguous. This CDR3 is 16 amino acids long. Trimming cost V 0 bases and J 3 bases, with 14 bases left between them. Germline assignment: CDR1 MNHEY and CDR2 SVGAGI. The CDR3 loop is CASSYSISGGDTEAFF. CDR3 DNA: TGTGCCAGCAGTTACTCGATTTCGGGTGGGGACACTGAAGCTTTCTTT.

The chain joins TRBV13 to TRBJ2-7; tentative D call: TRBD1 (5 bases). The CDR3 consists of 13 residues. Germline CDR1 and CDR2: PRHDT and FYEKMQ (reference sequence). Deletions cut 2 bases from V and 2 bases from J, with 7 bases between. The CDR3 loop is CASSLQGAYEQYF. As DNA, the CDR3 is TGTGCCAGCAGCTTACAGGGCGCCTACGAGCAGTACTTC.

The CDR3 protein is CASSSTSGSGYNEQFF. The CDR3 DNA reads as TGTGCCAGCAGTTCAACTAGCGGGAGCGGGTACAATGAGCAGTTCTTC. The rearrangement links TRBV28 to TRBJ2-1; the match to TRBD2 covers 11 bases. Per germline, CDR1 MDHEN and CDR2 SYDVKM. After removal of 4 bases from V and 4 bases from J, the junction contained 6 bases not matched to a gene. The CDR3 runs to 16 residues. Full variable domain (outside the CDR3, taken from reference TRBV28 and TRBJ2-1): DVKVTQSSRYLVKRTGEKVFLECVQDMDHENMFWYRQDPGLGLRLIYFSYDVKMKEKGDIPEGYSVSREKKERFSLILESASTNQTSMYLCASSSTSGSGYNEQFFGPGTRLTVL.

The chain links TRBV28 to TRBJ1-1, with 7 bases identical to TRBD1. From germline, CDR1 is MDHEN and CDR2 SYDVKM. J lost 2 bases, V lost 0 bases, and 6 bases had no gene match. The CDR3 loop spans 16 amino acids. CDR3 region: CASSLWQGESNTEAFF. The DNA for the CDR3 is TGTGCCAGCAGTTTATGGCAGGGGGAATCTAACACTGAAGCTTTCTTT.

The chain uses TRBV10-3 and TRBJ1-3; 8 nucleotides agree with TRBD1. CDR3 length: 17 amino acids. Germline-derived CDR1 and CDR2 are ENHRY and SYGVKD. The trim removed 2 bases at V and 0 bases at J, leaving 6 bases unmatched. The CDR3 DNA sequence: TGTGCCATCAGTGAGACGAGACAGGGGTCCTCTGGAAACACCATATATTTT. It encodes CAISETRQGSSGNTIYF.

J is TRBJ1-1 and V is TRBV11-2; D is unclear. Trimming pared 11 bases from V and 0 bases from J, leaving 13 bases between. This CDR3 region has 13 residues. Germline CDR1 SGHAT, CDR2 FQNNGV. The CDR3, as DNA: TGTGCCGGTACATTCCCTATGAACACTGAAGCTTTCTTT. Protein: CAGTFPMNTEAFF.